The next 16 T cell receptor beta chains were all read from a single sample in a study of T-cell reconstitution after alpha-beta-depleted transplantation in children. Using unique molecular identifiers, the investigators prepared the TCRbeta library. TCRdb re-called the PCR reads through MiXCR, storing one row per CDR3 protein. The data hold tens of thousands of distinct CDR3 sequences, with just under 7.5% observed a single time. This specimen was PBMCs from the stem cell graft donor, taken from the stem cell graft. The receptors shown here come from a human donor who donated a stem cell graft to a child with acute lymphoblastic leukemia.

This clonotype was counted ten times or more. The chain carries TRBV12-3 or TRBV12-4 and TRBJ2-3; D ambiguous. The CDR3 length is 13 residues. The V end lost 5 bases, the J end lost 2 bases, and 8 bases lay between the germline ends. The CDR3 coding sequence is TGTGCCAGCAGTGAACACCTCACAGATACGCAGTATTTT. Its protein is CASSEHLTDTQYF.

This clonotype has ten or more counts. V and J are TRBV12-3 or TRBV12-4 and TRBJ2-7; D is perhaps TRBD1 or TRBD2 (7 bases each). V lost 6 bases, J lost 3 bases, and 12 bases lay in between. This CDR3 has 13 residues. The CDR3 here is CASRAGQNYEQYF. The DNA of the CDR3 is TGTGCCAGCAGAGCGGGACAGAACTACGAGCAGTACTTC.

This clonotype was counted only a few times. The chain combines TRBV12-3 or TRBV12-4 with TRBJ2-7; D remains unclear. Between the trimmed V and J ends, which lost 5 bases and 0 bases, there was a span of 11 bases. This CDR3 spans 14 amino acids. The CDR3 loop is CASSTVSTSYEQYF. The CDR3, as DNA: TGTGCCAGCAGTACCGTCAGCACCTCCTACGAGCAGTACTTC.

This clonotype has at least ten counts. The chain links TRBV7-3 to TRBJ1-6; perhaps TRBD1 as D (5 bases). Germline CDR1 is SGHTA and CDR2 is FQGTGA. The CDR3 totals 19 residues. V shed 1 base and J shed 7 bases, with 23 bases lying between them. This CDR3 is CASSLKISTRGTRNSPLHF. CDR3 DNA: TGTGCCAGCAGCTTAAAAATCTCTACTCGGGGGACGCGGAATTCACCCCTCCACTTT.

This clonotype was picked up many times. The chain uses TRBV11-2 and TRBJ1-1; 7 bases are shared with TRBD1. Trimming at V came to 4 bases and at J to 7 bases, leaving 9 bases not matched to a gene. The V gene's germline CDR1 is SGHAT and CDR2 FQNNGV. This CDR3 contains 14 residues. The CDR3 nucleotides are TGTGCCAGCAGCTCGGGACAGAGTTACCGTGAAGCTTTCTTT. As protein: CASSSGQSYREAFF.

This clonotype occurred many times. The chain uses TRBV25-1 and TRBJ1-4, with D possibly being TRBD1 (6 bases). V lost 0 bases to trimming and J lost 6 bases, with 17 bases between them. There are 17 residues in the CDR3. CDR1 and CDR2 (germline): MGHDK, SYGVNS. The CDR3 DNA is TGTGCCAGCAGTGAATATAGTCCGGGGGCCGGAGATGAAAAACTGTTTTTT. It translates to CASSEYSPGAGDEKLFF.

This sequence joins TRBV5-1 and TRBJ1-6, with D unresolved. CDR3 length: 14 amino acids. Per germline, CDR1 SGHRS and CDR2 YFSETQ. The germline V and J ends were trimmed by 2 bases and 5 bases, with 8 bases remaining between them. CDR3 sequence reads: CASSFRSDNSPLHF. CDR3 nucleotide sequence: TGCGCCAGCAGCTTCAGATCTGATAATTCACCCCTCCACTTT.

This clonotype appeared many times. This chain joins TRBV25-1 and TRBJ1-1; D gene ambiguous. Per germline, CDR1 MGHDK and CDR2 SYGVNS. V was pared by 1 base and J by 8 bases, with 5 bases between. The CDR3 length is 11 residues. CDR3 in amino acids: CASSELYEAFF. The CDR3 DNA reads as TGTGCCAGCAGTGAATTGTACGAAGCTTTCTTT.

This clonotype was picked up many times. This chain joins TRBV5-1 and TRBJ2-7; D is unclear. Germline V CDR1 and CDR2: SGHRS, YFSETQ. V dropped 4 bases and J dropped 5 bases, with 16 bases sitting between them. The CDR3 runs to 14 residues. CDR3 loop: CASSPRWTHHEQYF. The CDR3 bases are TGCGCCAGCAGCCCAAGGTGGACCCACCACGAGCAGTACTTC.

This clonotype has a count of ten or more. The chain employs TRBV5-5 and TRBJ1-5; D not certain. This CDR3 spans 16 amino acids. Trimming left V 2 bases short and J 1 base short, with 13 bases between. CDR1 and CDR2 (germline): SGHKS, YYEKEE (reference sequence). The CDR3 DNA reads TGTGCCAGCAGCTTTGGAGCGGACCGCAGCAATCAGCCCCAGCATTTT. It specifies CASSFGADRSNQPQHF.

The table lists this clonotype with a few counts. V and J are TRBV6-6 and TRBJ2-3; 9 bases line up with TRBD2. The germline CDR1 and CDR2 sequences are MNHNY and SVGAGI (reference sequence). The V segment lost 5 bases and the J segment 3 bases; nucleotides outside the gene matches: 9. The CDR3 has 16 amino acids. The CDR3 region is CASSTQAGGGTDTQYF. In DNA form, the CDR3 reads TGTGCCAGCAGTACCCAAGCGGGAGGAGGGACAGATACGCAGTATTTT.

Comments on this clonotype: One junction end does not reproduce the germline sequence, and a read error may be involved. V usage is TRBV18 and J usage is TRBJ1-1; D is possibly TRBD1 (5 bases). The CDR3 is 15 amino acids. Germline CDR1 reads KGHSH; CDR2 reads LQKENI. The CDR3 nucleotides read TGTGCCGGCTCACCGCCGGGACGTAAGAACACTGAAGCTTTCTTT. Translation gives CAGSPPGRKNTEAFF. Based on the CDR3 plus reference TRBV18 and TRBJ1-1, the full variable domain is NAGVMQNPRHLVRRRGQEARLRCSPMKGHSHVYWYRQLPEEGLKFMVYLQKENIIDESGMPKERFSAEFPKEGPSILRIQQVVRGDSAAYFCAGSPPGRKNTEAFFGQGTRLTVV.

The chain carries TRBV28 and TRBJ2-1; the D is unclear. The CDR3 is made up of 15 amino acids. Trimming removed 6 bases from V and 0 bases from J, with 12 bases in between. From germline, CDR1 is MDHEN and CDR2 SYDVKM. This chain's CDR3 is CASSRNPISYNEQFF. DNA for the CDR3: TGTGCCAGCAGCCGCAACCCCATCTCCTACAATGAGCAGTTCTTC.

This clonotype was counted between two and nine times. The V call is TRBV5-4, the J call TRBJ2-6; D is possibly TRBD1 (6 bases). CDR3 length: 15 amino acids. The V and J ends lost 4 bases and 3 bases respectively, with 11 bases between them. Germline CDR1 SGHNT, CDR2 YYREEE (reference sequence). The CDR3 bases are TGTGCCAGCAGCGCCAGGGGTAGTGGGGCCAACGTCCTGACTTTC. This translates into CASSARGSGANVLTF.

This clonotype was counted many times. The CDR3 is CASSSLAGGNNEQFF. DNA of the CDR3: TGCGCCAGCAGCTCGCTAGCGGGGGGGAACAATGAGCAGTTCTTC. This chain joins TRBV5-1 and TRBJ2-1, with 12 bases identical to TRBD2. V was clipped by 3 bases and J by 5 bases; unmatched bases: 3. CDR1 and CDR2 from the germline V gene are SGHRS and YFSETQ. The CDR3 totals 15 residues.

This clonotype was detected many times. The chain combines TRBV7-9 with TRBJ2-1; 10 nucleotides agree with TRBD2. V was clipped by 1 base and J by 5 bases; unmatched bases: 5. In germline, CDR1 is SEHNR, CDR2 FQNEAQ (reference sequence). This CDR3 region has 16 residues. As DNA, the CDR3 is TGTGCCAGCAGCTTAGGGGGACTAGCGTTAAACAATGAGCAGTTCTTC. Translation: CASSLGGLALNNEQFF.